The 11 T cell receptor beta chains below come from one sample, sequenced in a study of control samples from healthy donors and cancer patients. The repertoire was sequenced with immunoSEQ multiplex PCR; TCRdb's copy has only in-frame clones and lacks some. The sample holds some 30,000 clones, 87% seen once. Specimen: formalin-fixed, paraffin-embedded tissue. The receptors stem from a female donor with melanoma.

The rearrangement uses TRBV7-2 and TRBJ2-7; no firm D call. Deletions cut 1 base from V and 5 bases from J, with 15 bases between. CDR1 SGHTA and CDR2 FQGNSA come from the germline V gene. This CDR3 has 15 amino acids. CDR3 sequence reads: CASSLVNGFDNEQYF. The CDR3 DNA is TGTGCCAGCAGCTTAGTAAATGGGTTCGACAACGAGCAGTACTTC.

V gene TRBV7-2 combines with J gene TRBJ2-3, with a tentative D call TRBD2 (6 bases). The CDR3 totals 17 residues. CDR1 SGHTA and CDR2 FQGNSA come from the germline V gene. Between the trimmed V and J ends, which lost 1 base and 0 bases, there was a span of 14 bases. Here the CDR3 DNA reads TGTGCCAGCAGCTTAGGGGGGACTCCATCTAGCACAGATACGCAGTATTTT. It encodes CASSLGGTPSSTDTQYF.

V is TRBV11-2 and J is TRBJ1-2; D gene unclear. V shed 5 bases and J shed 2 bases, with 9 bases lying between them. Germline V gene data show CDR1 as SGHAT and CDR2 as FQNNGV. This CDR3 is built from 13 residues. CDR3 DNA: TGTGCCAGCAGCCGTGGAGAGAACTATGGCTACACCTTC. This codes for CASSRGENYGYTF.

V usage is TRBV5-6 and J usage is TRBJ1-6; no firm D call. Deletions cut 0 bases from V and 1 base from J, with 8 bases between. The germline V gene has CDR1 SGHDT and CDR2 YYEEEE. The CDR3 is made up of 16 amino acids. CDR3 loop: CASSLAGVSYNSPLHF. In DNA form, the CDR3 reads TGTGCCAGCAGCTTGGCCGGGGTGTCCTATAATTCACCCCTCCACTTT.

This CDR3 is CASSLGSTGQFF. For the CDR3, the DNA is TGTGCCAGCAGCTTAGGGAGTACGGGCCAGTTCTTC. V is TRBV7-9 and J is TRBJ2-1; D unresolved. Looked up from germline, CDR1 is SEHNR and CDR2 is FQNEAQ (reference sequence). Trimming took off 1 base at V and 13 bases at J, with 11 bases between the two ends. The CDR3 loop spans 12 amino acids.

DNA of the CDR3: TGTGCCAGCAGCCCAGCGGAGGGTTACAATGAGCAGTTCTTC. This translates into CASSPAEGYNEQFF. This chain uses TRBV7-9 with TRBJ2-1, with D possibly matching TRBD2 (6 bases). The germline V gene encodes CDR1 SEHNR and CDR2 FQNEAQ (reference sequence). The CDR3 is 14 residues long. V was pared by 5 bases and J by 4 bases, with 12 bases between.

This chain joins TRBV5-1 and TRBJ2-7; possibly TRBD2 for D (5 bases). The V end lost 2 bases, the J end lost 3 bases, and 9 bases lay between the germline ends. The CDR3 is made up of 13 amino acids. Germline V gene lookup returns CDR1 SGHRS and CDR2 YFSETQ. CDR3 amino acids: CASSFDGNYEQYF. The CDR3, as DNA: TGCGCCAGCAGCTTCGACGGGAACTACGAGCAGTACTTC.

V gene TRBV3-1 (or the pseudogene TRBV3-2) combines with J gene TRBJ1-1; D is unresolved. V was cut by 4 bases and J by 0 bases, with 6 bases left in between. CDR3 size: 13 residues. CDR1 and CDR2 from the germline V gene are LGHDT and YNNKEL (reference sequence). The DNA of the CDR3 is TGTGCCAGCAGCCCGGCCTTGAACACTGAAGCTTTCTTT. It specifies CASSPALNTEAFF.

V usage is TRBV15 and J usage is TRBJ2-3; D is ambiguous. This CDR3 comprises 12 residues. CDR1 and CDR2 (germline): LNHNV, YYDKDF (reference sequence). V was shortened by 3 bases and J by 3 bases, with 4 bases between the two germline ends. In DNA form, the CDR3 reads TGTGCCACCAGCAGCCTGACAGATACGCAGTATTTT. This translates into CATSSLTDTQYF.

The chain has TRBV18 and TRBJ2-7, with D perhaps matching TRBD2 (5 bases). This CDR3 comprises 14 residues. Germline V gene sequence: CDR1 KGHSH, CDR2 LQKENI. V was cut by 6 bases and J by 4 bases, with 16 bases left in between. Written as DNA, the CDR3 is TGTGCCAGCTCGGCCGGGGTAGCGTGGTACGAGCAGTACTTC. Translated: CASSAGVAWYEQYF.

The chain has TRBV5-4 and TRBJ2-3; a possible D gene is TRBD1 (5 bases). V shed 4 bases and J shed 3 bases, with 15 bases lying between them. Germline CDR1 is SGHNT and CDR2 is YYREEE (reference sequence). This CDR3 has 15 amino acids. For the CDR3, the DNA is TGTGCCAGCAGCCCCTCAGGGTCCCCTACAGATACGCAGTATTTT. Protein: CASSPSGSPTDTQYF.